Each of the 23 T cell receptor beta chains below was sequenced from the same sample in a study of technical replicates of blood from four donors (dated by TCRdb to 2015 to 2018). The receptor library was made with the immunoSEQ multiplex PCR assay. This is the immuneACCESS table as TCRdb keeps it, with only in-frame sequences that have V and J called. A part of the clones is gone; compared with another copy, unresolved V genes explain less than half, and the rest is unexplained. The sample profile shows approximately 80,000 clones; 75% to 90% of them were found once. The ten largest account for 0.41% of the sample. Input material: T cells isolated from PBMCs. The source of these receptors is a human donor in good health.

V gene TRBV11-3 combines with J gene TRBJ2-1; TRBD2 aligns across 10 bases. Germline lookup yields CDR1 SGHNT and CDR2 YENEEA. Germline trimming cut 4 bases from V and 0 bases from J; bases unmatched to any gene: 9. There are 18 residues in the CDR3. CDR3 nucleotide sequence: TGTGCCAGCAGCTCGACTAGCGGGTCCTTAAGCTCCTACAATGAGCAGTTCTTC. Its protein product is CASSSTSGSLSSYNEQFF.

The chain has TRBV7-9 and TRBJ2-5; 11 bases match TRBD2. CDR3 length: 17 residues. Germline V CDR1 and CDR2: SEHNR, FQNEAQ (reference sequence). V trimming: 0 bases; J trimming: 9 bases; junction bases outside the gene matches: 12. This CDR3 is CASSLAQGLAVPSAQYF. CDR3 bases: TGTGCCAGCAGCTTAGCCCAGGGACTAGCGGTTCCATCGGCCCAGTACTTC.

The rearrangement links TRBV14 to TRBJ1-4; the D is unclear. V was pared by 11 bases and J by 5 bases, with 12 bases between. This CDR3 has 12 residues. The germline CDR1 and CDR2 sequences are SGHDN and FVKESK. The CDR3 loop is CAPRPINEKLFF. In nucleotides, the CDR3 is TGTGCCCCCCGCCCTATCAATGAAAAACTGTTTTTT. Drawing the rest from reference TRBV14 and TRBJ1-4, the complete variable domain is EAGVTQFPSHSVIEKGQTVTLRCDPISGHDNLYWYRRVMGKEIKFLLHFVKESKQDESGMPNNRFLAERTGGTYSTLKVQPAELEDSGVYFCAPRPINEKLFFGSGTQLSVL.

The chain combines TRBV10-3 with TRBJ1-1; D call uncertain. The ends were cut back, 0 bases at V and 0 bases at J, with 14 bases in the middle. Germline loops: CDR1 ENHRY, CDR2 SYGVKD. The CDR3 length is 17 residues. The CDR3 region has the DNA TGTGCCATCAGTGAGTCGCGACGGGATCCCCTGAACACTGAAGCTTTCTTT. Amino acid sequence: CAISESRRDPLNTEAFF.

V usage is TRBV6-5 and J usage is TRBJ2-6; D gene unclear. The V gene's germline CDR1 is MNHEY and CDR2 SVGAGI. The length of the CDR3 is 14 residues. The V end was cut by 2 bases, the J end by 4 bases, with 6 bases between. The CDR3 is CASSYAEGANVLTF. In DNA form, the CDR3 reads TGTGCCAGCAGTTACGCTGAGGGGGCCAACGTCCTGACTTTC.

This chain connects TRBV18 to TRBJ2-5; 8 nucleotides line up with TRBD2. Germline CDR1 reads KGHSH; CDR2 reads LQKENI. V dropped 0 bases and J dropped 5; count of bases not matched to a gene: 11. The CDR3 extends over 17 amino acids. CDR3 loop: CASSPPRGAGDGETQYF. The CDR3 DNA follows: TGTGCCAGCTCACCACCTCGAGGAGCGGGAGATGGGGAGACCCAGTACTTC.

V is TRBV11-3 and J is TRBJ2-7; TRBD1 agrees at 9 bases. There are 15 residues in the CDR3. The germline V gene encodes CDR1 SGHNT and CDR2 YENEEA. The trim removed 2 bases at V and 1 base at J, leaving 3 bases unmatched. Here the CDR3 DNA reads TGTGCCAGCAGCTTATGGGGACAGGGTTCCTACGAGCAGTACTTC. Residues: CASSLWGQGSYEQYF.

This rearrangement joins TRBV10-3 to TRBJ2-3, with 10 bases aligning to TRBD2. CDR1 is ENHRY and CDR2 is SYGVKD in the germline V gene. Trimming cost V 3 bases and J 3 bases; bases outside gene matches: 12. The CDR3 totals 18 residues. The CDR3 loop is CAISERLAGEGKTDTQYF. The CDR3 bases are TGTGCCATCAGTGAAAGACTAGCGGGCGAGGGTAAGACAGATACGCAGTATTTT.

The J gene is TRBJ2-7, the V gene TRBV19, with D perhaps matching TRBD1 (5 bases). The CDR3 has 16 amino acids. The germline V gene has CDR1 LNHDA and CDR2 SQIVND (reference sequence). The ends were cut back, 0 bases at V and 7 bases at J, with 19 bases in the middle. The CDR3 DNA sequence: TGTGCCAGTAGTATAGATGTGGGCGAAGGGGCTTATGAGCAGTACTTC. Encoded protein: CASSIDVGEGAYEQYF.

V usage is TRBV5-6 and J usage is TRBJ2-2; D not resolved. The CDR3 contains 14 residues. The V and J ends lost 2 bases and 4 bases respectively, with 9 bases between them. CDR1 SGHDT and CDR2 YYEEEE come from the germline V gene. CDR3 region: CASSLLYPTGELFF. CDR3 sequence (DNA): TGTGCCAGCAGCTTATTATATCCCACCGGGGAGCTGTTTTTT.

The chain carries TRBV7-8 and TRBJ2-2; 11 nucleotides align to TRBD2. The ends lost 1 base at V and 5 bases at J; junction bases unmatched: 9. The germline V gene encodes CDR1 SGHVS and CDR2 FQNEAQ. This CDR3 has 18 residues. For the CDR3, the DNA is TGTGCCAGCAGCTTAGGGGTAGCGGGAGGGCTTTCTACCGGGGAGCTGTTTTTT. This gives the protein CASSLGVAGGLSTGELFF. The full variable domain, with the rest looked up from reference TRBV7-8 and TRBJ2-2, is GAGVSQSPRYKVAKRGQDVALRCDPISGHVSLFWYQQALGQGPEFLTYFQNEAQLDKSGLPSDRFFAERPEGSVSTLKIQRTQQEDSAVYLCASSLGVAGGLSTGELFFGEGSRLTVL.

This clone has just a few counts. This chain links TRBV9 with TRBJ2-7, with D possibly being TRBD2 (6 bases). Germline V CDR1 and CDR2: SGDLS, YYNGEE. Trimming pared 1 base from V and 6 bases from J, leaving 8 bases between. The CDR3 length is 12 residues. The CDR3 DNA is TGTGCCAGCAGCGTAAGCGGGTCCGAGCAGTACTTC. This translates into CASSVSGSEQYF. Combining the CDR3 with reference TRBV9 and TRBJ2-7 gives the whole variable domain DSGVTQTPKHLITATGQRVTLRCSPRSGDLSVYWYQQSLDQGLQFLIQYYNGEERAKGNILERFSAQQFPDLHSELNLSSLELGDSALYFCASSVSGSEQYFGPGTRLTVT.

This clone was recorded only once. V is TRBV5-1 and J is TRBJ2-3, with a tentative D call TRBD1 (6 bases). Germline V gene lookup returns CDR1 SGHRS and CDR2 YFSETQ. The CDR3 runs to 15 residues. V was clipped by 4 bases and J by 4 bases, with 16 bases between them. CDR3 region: CASSPTGITPDTQYF. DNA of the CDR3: TGCGCCAGCAGCCCGACAGGAATTACCCCAGATACGCAGTATTTT. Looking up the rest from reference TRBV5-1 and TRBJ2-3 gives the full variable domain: KAGVTQTPRYLIKTRGQQVTLSCSPISGHRSVSWYQQTPGQGLQFLFEYFSETQRNKGNFPGRFSGRQFSNSRSEMNVSTLELGDSALYLCASSPTGITPDTQYFGPGTRLTVL.

The CDR3 is CASSQPLRRAEGNTIYF. The DNA of the CDR3 is TGCGCCAGCAGCCAGCCCTTGAGGAGGGCCGAGGGAAACACCATATATTTT. The chain combines TRBV4-1 with TRBJ1-3; D not certain. This CDR3 spans 17 amino acids. V was pared by 3 bases and J by 4 bases, with 19 bases between. The V gene's germline CDR1 is MGHRA and CDR2 YSYEKL.

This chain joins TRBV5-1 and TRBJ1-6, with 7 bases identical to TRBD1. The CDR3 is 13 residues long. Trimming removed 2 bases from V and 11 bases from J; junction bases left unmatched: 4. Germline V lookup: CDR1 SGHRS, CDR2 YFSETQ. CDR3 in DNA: TGCGCCAGCAGCTTACAGACAGGGCCACCCCTCCACTTT. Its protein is CASSLQTGPPLHF.

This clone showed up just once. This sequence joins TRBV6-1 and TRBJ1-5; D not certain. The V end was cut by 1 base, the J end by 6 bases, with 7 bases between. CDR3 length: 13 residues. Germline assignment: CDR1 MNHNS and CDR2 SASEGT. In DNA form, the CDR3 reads TGTGCCAGCAGTGAAGGGACTTTTCAGCCCCAGCATTTT. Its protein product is CASSEGTFQPQHF.

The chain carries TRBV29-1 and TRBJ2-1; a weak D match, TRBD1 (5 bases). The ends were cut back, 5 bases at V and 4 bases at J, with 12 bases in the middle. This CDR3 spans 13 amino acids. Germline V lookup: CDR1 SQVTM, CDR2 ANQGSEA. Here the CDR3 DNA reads TGCAGCGTTAACCGACAGAGTTACAATGAGCAGTTCTTC. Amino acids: CSVNRQSYNEQFF.

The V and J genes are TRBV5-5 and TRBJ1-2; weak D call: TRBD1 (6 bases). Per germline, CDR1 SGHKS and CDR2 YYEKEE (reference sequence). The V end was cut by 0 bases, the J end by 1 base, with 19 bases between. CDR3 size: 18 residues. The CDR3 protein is CASSLAGGPGEYNYGYTF. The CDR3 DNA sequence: TGTGCCAGCAGCTTGGCGGGGGGTCCAGGGGAGTATAACTATGGCTACACCTTC. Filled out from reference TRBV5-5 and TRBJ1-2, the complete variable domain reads DAGVTQSPTHLIKTRGQQVTLRCSPISGHKSVSWYQQVLGQGPQFIFQYYEKEERGRGNFPDRFSARQFPNYSSELNVNALLLGDSALYLCASSLAGGPGEYNYGYTFGSGTRLTVV.

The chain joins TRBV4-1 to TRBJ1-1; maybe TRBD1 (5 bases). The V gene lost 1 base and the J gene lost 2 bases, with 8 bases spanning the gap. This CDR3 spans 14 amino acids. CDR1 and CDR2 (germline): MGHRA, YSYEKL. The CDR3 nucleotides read TGCGCCAGCAGCCAAGGGACATACAACACTGAAGCTTTCTTT. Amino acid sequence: CASSQGTYNTEAFF.

Here the CDR3 DNA reads TGTGCCAGCAGCCAAGTTGGCGCGGGCGACGAGCAGTACTTC. The encoded protein is CASSQVGAGDEQYF. The gene calls are TRBV14 and TRBJ2-7, with D perhaps matching TRBD2 (5 bases). CDR1 is SGHDN, CDR2 FVKESK, per germline. This CDR3 is 14 amino acids long. Trimming shortened V by 1 base and J by 5 bases, and 12 bases separated the two germline ends.

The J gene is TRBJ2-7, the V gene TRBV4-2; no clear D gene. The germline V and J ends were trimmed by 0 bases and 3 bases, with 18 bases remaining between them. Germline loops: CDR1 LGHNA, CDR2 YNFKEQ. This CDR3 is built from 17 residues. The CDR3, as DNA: TGTGCCAGCAGCCAAGATAGGAAAGTACAATCAGGCTACGAGCAGTACTTC. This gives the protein CASSQDRKVQSGYEQYF.

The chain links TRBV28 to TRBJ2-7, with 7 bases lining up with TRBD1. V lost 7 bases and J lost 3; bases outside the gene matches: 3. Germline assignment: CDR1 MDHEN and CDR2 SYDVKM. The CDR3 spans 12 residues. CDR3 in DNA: TGTGCCAGCATAGCAGGGGGCTACGAGCAGTACTTC. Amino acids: CASIAGGYEQYF.

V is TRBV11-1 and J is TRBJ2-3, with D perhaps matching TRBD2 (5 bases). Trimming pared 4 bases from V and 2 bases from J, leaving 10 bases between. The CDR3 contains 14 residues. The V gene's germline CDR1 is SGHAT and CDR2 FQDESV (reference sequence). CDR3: CASSSGLHTDTQYF. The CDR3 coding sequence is TGTGCCAGCAGCTCTGGACTCCACACAGATACGCAGTATTTT.